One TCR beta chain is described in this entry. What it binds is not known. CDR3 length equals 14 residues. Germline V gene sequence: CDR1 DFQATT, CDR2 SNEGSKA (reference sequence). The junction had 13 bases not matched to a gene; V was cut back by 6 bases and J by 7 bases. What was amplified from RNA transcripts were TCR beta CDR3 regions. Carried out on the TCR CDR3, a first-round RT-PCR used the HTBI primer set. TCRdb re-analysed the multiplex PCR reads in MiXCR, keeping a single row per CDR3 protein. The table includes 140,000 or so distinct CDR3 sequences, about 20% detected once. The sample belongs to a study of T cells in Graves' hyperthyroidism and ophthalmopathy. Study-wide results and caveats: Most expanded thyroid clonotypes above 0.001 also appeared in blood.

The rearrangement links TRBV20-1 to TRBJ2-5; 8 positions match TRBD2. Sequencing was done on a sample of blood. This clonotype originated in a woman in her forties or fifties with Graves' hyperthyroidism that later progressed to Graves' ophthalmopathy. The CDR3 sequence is CSAHPGRAGGTQYF. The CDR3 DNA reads TGCAGTGCCCACCCCGGGAGGGCCGGCGGGACCCAGTACTTC.